The 21 T cell receptor beta chains below were found in one sample sequenced in a study of cytotoxic CD8 clonotypes in ibrutinib-treated CLL. Sequencing was performed with immunoSEQ multiplex PCR; in TCRdb, only in-frame clones are kept and a portion is missing. The table lists 130,000 to 150,000 clones, around 93% of them singletons, with 10% to 14% in the top ten. Source: PBMCs, taken after 12 months of ibrutinib treatment. These receptor sequences come from a human donor with chronic lymphocytic leukemia.

This clone was detected once. The chain combines TRBV2 with TRBJ2-1; the D is unclear. V lost 1 base and J 7 bases, leaving 11 bases between the germline ends. Germline CDR1 reads SNHLY; CDR2 reads FYNNEI. The CDR3 contains 14 residues. The chain's CDR3 is CASSEEASLNEQFF. The CDR3 DNA reads TGTGCCAGCAGTGAAGAGGCATCGTTGAATGAGCAGTTCTTC. Full variable domain (rest looked up from reference TRBV2 and TRBJ2-1): EPEVTQTPSHQVTQMGQEVILRCVPISNHLYFYWYRQILGQKVEFLVSFYNNEISEKSEIFDDQFSVERPDGSNFTLKIRSTKLEDSAMYFCASSEEASLNEQFFGPGTRLTVL.

V gene TRBV6-1 combines with J gene TRBJ1-6; no clear D gene. CDR1 MNHNS and CDR2 SASEGT come from the germline V gene. The CDR3 is 9 residues long. Trimming removed 6 bases from V and 11 bases from J, with 2 bases in between. CDR3 DNA sequence: TGTGCCAGCAGCCCACCCCTCCACTTT. This encodes CASSPPLHF.

The chain combines TRBV12-5 with TRBJ2-3; D perhaps matches TRBD1 (5 bases). Trimming removed 0 bases from V and 2 bases from J, with 9 bases in between. The germline CDR1 and CDR2 sequences are LGHNT and FRNRAP. CDR3 length: 15 residues. CDR3 DNA sequence: TGTGCTAGTGGTTTGGTTCTGGGGCCCACAGATACGCAGTATTTT. Amino acid sequence: CASGLVLGPTDTQYF.

The gene calls are TRBV2 and TRBJ2-5; 8 nucleotides align to TRBD1. Germline CDR1 and CDR2: SNHLY and FYNNEI. This CDR3 has 13 amino acids. Trimming removed 6 bases from V and 5 bases from J; junction bases left unmatched: 5. The CDR3 loop reads CASRGDRGETQYF. The CDR3 DNA follows: TGTGCCAGCAGAGGCGACAGGGGCGAGACCCAGTACTTC.

This chain uses TRBV2 with TRBJ2-1; weak D call: TRBD1 (6 bases). Trimming removed 7 bases at V and 7 bases at J, with 11 bases between. The germline V gene encodes CDR1 SNHLY and CDR2 FYNNEI. The CDR3 runs to 12 residues. As DNA, the CDR3 is TGTGCCAGCAACCAGGACAGAAATGAGCAGTTCTTC. Its translation is CASNQDRNEQFF.

The DNA for the CDR3 is TGTGCCAGCAGCGCCGGGAGATCCTACGAGCAGTACTTC. Translation gives CASSAGRSYEQYF. The chain employs TRBV11-3 and TRBJ2-7; a weak D match, TRBD2 (6 bases). Germline-derived CDR1 and CDR2 are SGHNT and YENEEA. This CDR3 contains 13 residues. The V end lost 5 bases, the J end lost 1 base, and 9 bases lay between the germline ends. Supplemented by reference TRBV11-3 and TRBJ2-7, the full variable domain reads EAGVVQSPRYKIIEKKQPVAFWCNPISGHNTLYWYLQNLGQGPELLIRYENEEAVDDSQLPKDRFSAERLKGVDSTLKIQPAELGDSAVYLCASSAGRSYEQYFGPGTRLTVT.

The chain has TRBV5-1 and TRBJ2-6; weak D call: TRBD2 (5 bases). Trimming pared 4 bases from V and 1 base from J, leaving 18 bases between. This CDR3 contains 18 residues. The germline gives CDR1 SGHRS, CDR2 YFSETQ. Here the CDR3 reads CASSTATGFHSGANVLTF. DNA of the CDR3: TGCGCCAGCAGCACTGCGACGGGGTTCCATTCTGGGGCCAACGTCCTGACTTTC.

V and J are TRBV6-6 and TRBJ1-4, with TRBD1 identical over 9 bases. V gave up 6 bases and J gave up 8 bases; unmatched junction bases: 10. From germline, CDR1 is MNHNY and CDR2 SVGAGI (reference sequence). The CDR3 consists of 15 residues. The CDR3 coding sequence is TGTGCCAGCAGGGGTTCGGGACAGGGTACAGAAAAACTGTTTTTT. Its protein is CASRGSGQGTEKLFF.

V and J are TRBV2 and TRBJ2-6, with a weak D call TRBD1 (6 bases). In germline, CDR1 is SNHLY, CDR2 FYNNEI. The ends were cut back, 3 bases at V and 2 bases at J, with 8 bases in the middle. The CDR3 runs 15 residues. The DNA of the CDR3 is TGTGCCAGCAGTGAGGCAGGGGCTGGGGCCAACGTCCTGACTTTC. This translates into CASSEAGAGANVLTF.

The V and J genes are TRBV5-8 and TRBJ1-5; D perhaps matches TRBD1 (5 bases). CDR1 is SGHTS, CDR2 YDEGEE, per germline. The CDR3 is 14 amino acids. V gave up 4 bases and J gave up 9 bases, with 17 bases separating them. The CDR3 reads CASSRQGESGPQHF. As DNA, the CDR3 is TGTGCCAGCAGCCGTCAAGGGGAAAGCGGGCCCCAGCATTTT.

The chain combines TRBV19 with TRBJ1-5; tentatively, D is TRBD1 (6 bases). The germline V and J ends were trimmed by 6 bases and 3 bases, with 6 bases remaining between them. CDR1 and CDR2 from the germline V gene are LNHDA and SQIVND (reference sequence). The CDR3 sequence is 12 residues long. CDR3 bases: TGTGCCAGTAGGGGGGCCAATCAGCCCCAGCATTTT. Protein: CASRGANQPQHF. The complete variable domain, with remaining parts taken from reference TRBV19 and TRBJ1-5, reads DGGITQSPKYLFRKEGQNVTLSCEQNLNHDAMYWYRQDPGQGLRLIYYSQIVNDFQKGDIAEGYSVSREKKESFPLTVTSAQKNPTAFYLCASRGANQPQHFGDGTRLSIL.

Written as DNA, the CDR3 is TGCGCCAGCAGCACGGCGGTGGGCCAGGGGACTGAAGCTTTCTTT. Its protein product is CASSTAVGQGTEAFF. The chain uses TRBV5-1 and TRBJ1-1, with D possibly matching TRBD1 (6 bases). This CDR3 is built from 15 residues. Trimming shortened V by 4 bases and J by 5 bases, and 18 bases separated the two germline ends. Per germline, CDR1 SGHRS and CDR2 YFSETQ.

The J gene is TRBJ2-7, the V gene TRBV19; TRBD1 matches 9 bases. J lost 5 bases, V lost 5 bases, and 7 bases had no gene match. Per the germline V gene, CDR1 is LNHDA and CDR2 is SQIVND (reference sequence). The CDR3 spans 14 residues. This CDR3 is CASSPQGAFNEQYF. The CDR3 bases are TGTGCCAGTAGTCCACAGGGGGCATTTAACGAGCAGTACTTC.

Only a few counts were recorded for this clone. This chain links TRBV28 with TRBJ1-5, with 9 bases that match TRBD1. This CDR3 comprises 16 residues. Per the germline V gene, CDR1 is MDHEN and CDR2 is SYDVKM. The J segment lost 7 bases and the V segment lost 6 bases, leaving 13 bases of the junction unmatched. CDR3 sequence (DNA): TGTGCCAGCAGAGACACGGGACAGGGAGTAGGACAGCCCCAGCATTTT. Translation gives CASRDTGQGVGQPQHF.

The chain joins TRBV2 to TRBJ2-5, with D possibly TRBD2 on 6 matching bases. V lost 11 bases and J lost 5, with 12 bases in between. The germline V gene has CDR1 SNHLY and CDR2 FYNNEI. This CDR3 is 11 amino acids long. CDR3 in DNA: TGTGCCTTACTAGCCAGGGAGACCCAGTACTTC. Its translation is CALLARETQYF.

V and J are TRBV27 and TRBJ2-5; the D is unclear. This CDR3 has 15 residues. The V end was cut by 4 bases, the J end by 5 bases, with 17 bases between. Per the germline V gene, CDR1 is MNHEY and CDR2 is SMNVEV (reference sequence). The CDR3 DNA reads TGTGCCAGCAGTTCCACGTTGGGCTATGAGGAGACCCAGTACTTC. Its protein is CASSSTLGYEETQYF.

The chain combines TRBV28 with TRBJ1-2; D unclear. Deletions cut 1 base from V and 4 bases from J, with 13 bases between. CDR3 length equals 15 residues. Germline CDR1 MDHEN, CDR2 SYDVKM. CDR3 nucleotides: TGTGCCAGCAGTTTATTCTCAAATCCCTTCTATGGCTACACCTTC. Protein sequence: CASSLFSNPFYGYTF.

This clone has only one observation. V usage is TRBV7-6 and J usage is TRBJ2-3; D unclear. CDR3 size: 13 residues. V lost 5 bases and J 0 bases, leaving 6 bases between the germline ends. CDR1 is SGHVS, CDR2 FNYEAQ, per germline. CDR3 in amino acids: CASSIGSTDTQYF. CDR3 bases: TGTGCCAGCAGCATTGGTAGCACAGATACGCAGTATTTT.

This chain connects TRBV7-3 to TRBJ2-7; D is unclear. Germline values: CDR1 SGHTA, CDR2 FQGTGA. The CDR3 is 14 residues long. The V gene lost 5 bases and the J gene lost 0 bases, with 11 bases spanning the gap. CDR3 residues: CASSPSRNSYEQYF. The CDR3 DNA follows: TGTGCCAGCAGCCCCTCCAGGAACTCCTACGAGCAGTACTTC.

This chain connects TRBV5-4 to TRBJ1-1; D ambiguous. V lost 0 bases and J 0 bases, leaving 3 bases between the germline ends. The CDR3 sequence is 13 residues long. In germline, CDR1 is SGHNT, CDR2 YYREEE (reference sequence). This CDR3 reads CASSLDLNTEAFF. The CDR3 DNA follows: TGTGCCAGCAGCTTGGATCTGAACACTGAAGCTTTCTTT.

The V and J genes are TRBV28 and TRBJ2-1, with D possibly matching TRBD2 (5 bases). The CDR3 consists of 16 residues. The germline CDR1 and CDR2 sequences are MDHEN and SYDVKM. Trimming removed 6 bases at V and 2 bases at J, with 17 bases between. The CDR3 DNA is TGTGCCAGCAGCTCCGGCTGGGAGATCGCCTACAATGAGCAGTTCTTC. Its translation: CASSSGWEIAYNEQFF. The full variable domain, in which reference TRBV28 and TRBJ2-1 provide the parts outside the CDR3, is DVKVTQSSRYLVKRTGEKVFLECVQDMDHENMFWYRQDPGLGLRLIYFSYDVKMKEKGDIPEGYSVSREKKERFSLILESASTNQTSMYLCASSSGWEIAYNEQFFGPGTRLTVL.